The clone carrying this T cell receptor (beta chain) was seen a few times. Its antigen remains unidentified. At one end, the junction sequence differs from germline, possibly due to a read error. Germline CDR1 SGHTA, CDR2 FQGTGA. The CDR3 runs to 13 residues. Unique molecular identifiers were used in preparing the TCRbeta library. TCRdb re-derived calls from the PCR reads in MiXCR, one entry per CDR3 protein. The sample lists about 300,000 distinct CDR3 sequences; roughly 9.1% were seen once. The entry originates in a study of T-cell reconstitution after alpha-beta-depleted transplantation in children. Study-level findings and limits: At the one-year point after transplant, T-cell counts and TCRbeta diversity were found to come mostly from T cells that had been newly produced. The study reportedly traced alpha-beta T cells about two months after transplant to several hundred expanded graft clones. Some patients' high day-60 TCRbeta diversity was attributed to recipient cells surviving conditioning.

This TCR came from a boy under three years old with acute myeloid leukemia, due to receive a stem cell transplant. This chain uses TRBV7-3 with TRBJ1-1; no reliable D call. The sample in question was PBMCs, obtained before TCRalphabeta/CD19-depleted stem cell transplant. The CDR3 nucleotides read TGTGCCAGCAGCTTAACAGGGAACGCTGAAGCTTTCTTT. It is translated as CASSLTGNAEAFF.